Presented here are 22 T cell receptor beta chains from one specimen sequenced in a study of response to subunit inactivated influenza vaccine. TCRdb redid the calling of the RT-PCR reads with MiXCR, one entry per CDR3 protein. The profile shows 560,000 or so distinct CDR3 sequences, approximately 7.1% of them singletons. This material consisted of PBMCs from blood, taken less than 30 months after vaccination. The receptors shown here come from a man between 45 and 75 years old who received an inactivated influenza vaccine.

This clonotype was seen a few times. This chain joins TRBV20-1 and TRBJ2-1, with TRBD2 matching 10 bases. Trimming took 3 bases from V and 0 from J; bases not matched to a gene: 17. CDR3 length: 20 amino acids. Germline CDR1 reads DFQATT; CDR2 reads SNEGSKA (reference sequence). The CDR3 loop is CSASGAPGLARGPSYNEQFF. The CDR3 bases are TGCAGTGCTAGCGGGGCGCCGGGACTAGCGAGGGGCCCCTCCTACAATGAGCAGTTCTTC.

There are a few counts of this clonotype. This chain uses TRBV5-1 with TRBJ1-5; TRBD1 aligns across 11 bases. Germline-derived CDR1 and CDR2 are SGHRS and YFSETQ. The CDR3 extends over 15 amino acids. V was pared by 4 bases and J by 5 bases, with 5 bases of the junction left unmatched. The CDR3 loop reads CASSPRTGGDQPQHF. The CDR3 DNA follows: TGCGCCAGCAGCCCCCGGACAGGGGGCGATCAGCCCCAGCATTTT.

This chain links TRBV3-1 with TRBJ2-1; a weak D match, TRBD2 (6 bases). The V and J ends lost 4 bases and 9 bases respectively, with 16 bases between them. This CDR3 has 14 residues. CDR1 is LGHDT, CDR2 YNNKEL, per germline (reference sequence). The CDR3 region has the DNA TGTGCCAGCAGCCGGCTAGCGTGGAGCGCTGAGCAGTTCTTC. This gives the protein CASSRLAWSAEQFF.

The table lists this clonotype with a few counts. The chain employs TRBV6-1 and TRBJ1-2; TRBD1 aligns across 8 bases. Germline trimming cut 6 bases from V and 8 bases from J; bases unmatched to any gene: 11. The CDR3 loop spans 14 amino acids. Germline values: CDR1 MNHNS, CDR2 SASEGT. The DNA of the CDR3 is TGTGCCAGCAGCAGAGGACAGGGCCATTTGGGCTACACCTTC. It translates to CASSRGQGHLGYTF.

The CDR3 loop is CASTPPFQETQYF. CDR3 bases: TGTGCCAGCACCCCCCCTTTCCAAGAGACCCAGTACTTC. This sequence joins TRBV28 and TRBJ2-5, with D hard to call. Germline V gene lookup returns CDR1 MDHEN and CDR2 SYDVKM. This CDR3 has 13 amino acids. The V and J ends lost 7 bases and 1 base respectively, with 10 bases between them.

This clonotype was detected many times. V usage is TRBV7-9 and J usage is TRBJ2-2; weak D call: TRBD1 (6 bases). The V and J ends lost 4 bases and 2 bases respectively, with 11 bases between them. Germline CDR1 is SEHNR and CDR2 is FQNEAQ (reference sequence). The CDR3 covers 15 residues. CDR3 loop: CASSYGTRNTGELFF. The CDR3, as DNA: TGTGCCAGCAGCTACGGGACAAGAAACACCGGGGAGCTGTTTTTT.

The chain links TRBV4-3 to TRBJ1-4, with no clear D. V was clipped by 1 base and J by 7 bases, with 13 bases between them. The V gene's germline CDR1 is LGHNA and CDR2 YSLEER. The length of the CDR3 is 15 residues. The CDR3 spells CASSQVLEYTEKLFF. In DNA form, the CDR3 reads TGCGCCAGCAGCCAAGTATTAGAATACACTGAAAAACTGTTTTTT.

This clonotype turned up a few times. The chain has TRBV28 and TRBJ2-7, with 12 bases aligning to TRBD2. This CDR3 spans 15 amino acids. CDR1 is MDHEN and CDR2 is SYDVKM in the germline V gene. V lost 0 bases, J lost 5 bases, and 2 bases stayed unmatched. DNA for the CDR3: TGTGCCAGCAGTTTATGGACTAGCGGGAGCCACGAGCAGTACTTC. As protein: CASSLWTSGSHEQYF.

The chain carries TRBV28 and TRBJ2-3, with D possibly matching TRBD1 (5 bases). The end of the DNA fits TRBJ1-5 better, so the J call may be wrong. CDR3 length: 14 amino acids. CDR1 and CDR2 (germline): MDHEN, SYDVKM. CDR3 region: CASSRSGTTDTQHF. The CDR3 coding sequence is TGTGCCAGCAGTCGTAGCGGGACTACAGATACGCAGCATTTT.

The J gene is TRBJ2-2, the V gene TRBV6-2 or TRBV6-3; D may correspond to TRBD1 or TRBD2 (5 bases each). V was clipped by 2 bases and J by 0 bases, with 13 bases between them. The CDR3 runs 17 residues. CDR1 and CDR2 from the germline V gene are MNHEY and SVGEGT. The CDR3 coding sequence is TGTGCCAGCAGTTACGCTACCGGGGCTACGAACACCGGGGAGCTGTTTTTT. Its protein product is CASSYATGATNTGELFF.

CDR3 sequence: CASSLATGNFYNEQFF. The CDR3 coding sequence is TGTGCCAGCAGCTTAGCGACCGGGAATTTCTACAATGAGCAGTTCTTC. The chain links TRBV7-9 to TRBJ2-1; D is possibly TRBD2 (5 bases). V dropped 0 bases and J dropped 3 bases, with 12 bases sitting between them. This CDR3 spans 16 amino acids. The germline V gene encodes CDR1 SEHNR and CDR2 FQNEAQ (reference sequence).

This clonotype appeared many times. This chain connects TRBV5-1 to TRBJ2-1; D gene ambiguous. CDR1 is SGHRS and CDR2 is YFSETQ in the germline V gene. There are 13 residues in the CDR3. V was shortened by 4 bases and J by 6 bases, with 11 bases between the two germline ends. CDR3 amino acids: CASSITLGNEQFF. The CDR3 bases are TGCGCCAGCAGCATTACCCTAGGCAATGAGCAGTTCTTC.

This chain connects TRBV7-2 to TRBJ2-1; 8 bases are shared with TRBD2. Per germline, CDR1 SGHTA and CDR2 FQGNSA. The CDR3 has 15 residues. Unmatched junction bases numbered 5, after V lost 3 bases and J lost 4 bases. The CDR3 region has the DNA TGTGCCAGCAGCTTTCCCGGGGGGGATTACAATGAGCAGTTCTTC. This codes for CASSFPGGDYNEQFF.

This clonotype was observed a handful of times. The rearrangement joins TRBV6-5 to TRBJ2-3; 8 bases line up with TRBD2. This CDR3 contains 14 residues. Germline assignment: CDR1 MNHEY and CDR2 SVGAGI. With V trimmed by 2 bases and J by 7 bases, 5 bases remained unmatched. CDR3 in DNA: TGTGCCAGCAGTTACCCCGGGACTAGTAATACGCAGTATTTT. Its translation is CASSYPGTSNTQYF.

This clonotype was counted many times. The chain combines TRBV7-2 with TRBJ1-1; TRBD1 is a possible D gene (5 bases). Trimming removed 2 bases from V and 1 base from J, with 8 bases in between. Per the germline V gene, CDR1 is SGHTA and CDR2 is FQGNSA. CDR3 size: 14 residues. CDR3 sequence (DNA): TGTGCCAGCAGCTTACTGGGGGGGAACACTGAAGCTTTCTTT. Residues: CASSLLGGNTEAFF.

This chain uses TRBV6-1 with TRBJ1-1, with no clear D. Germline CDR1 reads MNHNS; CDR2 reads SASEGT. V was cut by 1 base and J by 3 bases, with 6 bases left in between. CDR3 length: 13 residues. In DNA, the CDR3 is TGTGCCAGCAGTGAAGAAAACCACACTGAAGCTTTCTTT. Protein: CASSEENHTEAFF.

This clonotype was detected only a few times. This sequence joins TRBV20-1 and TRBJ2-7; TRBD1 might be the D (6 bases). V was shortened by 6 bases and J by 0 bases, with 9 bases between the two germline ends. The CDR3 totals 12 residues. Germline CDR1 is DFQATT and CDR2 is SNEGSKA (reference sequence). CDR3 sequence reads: CSATGSSYEQYF. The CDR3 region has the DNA TGCAGTGCCACAGGGAGCTCCTACGAGCAGTACTTC.

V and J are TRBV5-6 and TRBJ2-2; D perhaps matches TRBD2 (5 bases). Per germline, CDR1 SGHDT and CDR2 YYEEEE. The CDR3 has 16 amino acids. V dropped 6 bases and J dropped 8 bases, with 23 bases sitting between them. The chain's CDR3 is CASTLLRASRTGELFF. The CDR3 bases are TGTGCCAGCACCTTATTACGGGCTAGCCGCACGGGGGAGCTGTTTTTT.

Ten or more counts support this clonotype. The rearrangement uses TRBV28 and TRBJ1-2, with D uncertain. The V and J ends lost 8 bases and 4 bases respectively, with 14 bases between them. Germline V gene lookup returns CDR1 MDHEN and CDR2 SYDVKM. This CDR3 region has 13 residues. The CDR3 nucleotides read TGTGCCAGCGACTCAGCCCCCCGCTATGGCTACACCTTC. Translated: CASDSAPRYGYTF.

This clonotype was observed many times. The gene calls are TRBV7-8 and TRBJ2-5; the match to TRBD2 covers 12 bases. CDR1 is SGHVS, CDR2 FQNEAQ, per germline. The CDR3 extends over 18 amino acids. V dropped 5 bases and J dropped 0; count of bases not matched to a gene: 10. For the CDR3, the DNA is TGTGCCAGCAGCCCCAGACTAGCGGGGGAACCGTACCAAGAGACCCAGTACTTC. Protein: CASSPRLAGEPYQETQYF.

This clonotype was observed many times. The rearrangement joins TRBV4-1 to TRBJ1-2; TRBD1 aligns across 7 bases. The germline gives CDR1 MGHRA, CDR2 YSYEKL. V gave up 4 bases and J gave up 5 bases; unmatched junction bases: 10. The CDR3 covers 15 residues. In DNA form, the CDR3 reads TGCGCCAGCAGCCCACAGGGACAGCGAAGTTATGGCTACACCTTC. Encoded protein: CASSPQGQRSYGYTF.

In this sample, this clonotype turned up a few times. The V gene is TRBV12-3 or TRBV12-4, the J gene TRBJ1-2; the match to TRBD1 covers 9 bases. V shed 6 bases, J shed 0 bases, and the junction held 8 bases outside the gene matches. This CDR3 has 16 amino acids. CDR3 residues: CASRPTGGGANYGYTF. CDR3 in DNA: TGTGCCAGCAGACCGACAGGGGGAGGGGCTAACTATGGCTACACCTTC.